This is a list of T cell receptor beta chains from one sample in a study of quantifying T cell responses using KT2 cells. Via MiXCR, TCRdb re-called the UMI-ligation and nested PCR reads, giving one row per CDR3 protein. Found here are tens of thousands of distinct CDR3 sequences, around a tenth of them singletons; the top ten hold about 10%. Source material: PBMCs spiked with cells of the T cell clone KT2. The receptors derive from a human donor. Each CDR3 is given with its conserved first and last residue. A D gene is named only where the DNA matches it firmly. The size field is filled for only some rows; it gives once, few, many or a size class.

V gene	J gene	clone size	D gene	CDR3 DNA	CDR3 protein
TRBV7-6	TRBJ2-7	few	TRBD2	TGTGCCAGCAGCTTAGCGGGATCGGGCGGGAGTCCTCTATACGAGCAGTACTTC	CASSLAGSGGSPLYEQYF
TRBV29-1	TRBJ2-3	few	.	TGCAGCGTTGCTTCGACTGTACTGCGCACAGATACGCAGTATTTT	CSVASTVLRTDTQYF
TRBV12-3/TRBV12-4	TRBJ2-1	many	TRBD2	TGTGCCAGCAGTTTCGGGGGGGAATACAATGAGCAGTTCTTC	CASSFGGEYNEQFF
TRBV29-1	TRBJ2-7	many	.	TGCAGCGTTGAAGCCGACGGAGACTACGAGCAGTACTTC	CSVEADGDYEQYF
TRBV13	TRBJ1-3	.	.	TGTGCCAGCAGCTTAGCGGGGTTTGGAAACACCATATATTTT	CASSLAGFGNTIYF
TRBV6-1	TRBJ2-3	many	.	TGTGCCAGCAGTGAAGCGGGGGAGCCCACAGATACGCAGTATTTT	CASSEAGEPTDTQYF
TRBV4-3	TRBJ2-1	many	.	TGCGCCAGCAGCCAAGGACGAGGGCTCGGGAATGAGCAGTTCTTC	CASSQGRGLGNEQFF
TRBV4-1	TRBJ2-1	many	.	TGCGCCAGCAGCCAAGGTGGTGGATACAATGAGCAGTTCTTC	CASSQGGGYNEQFF
TRBV5-5	TRBJ1-5	.	.	TGTGCCAGCAGCTTGCGACAGGCCGATCAGCCCCAGCATTTT	CASSLRQADQPQHF
TRBV30	TRBJ2-1	.	TRBD2	TGTGCCTGGAGTGGGACTAGCCTTAATGAGCAGTTCTTC	CAWSGTSLNEQFF
TRBV11-2	TRBJ1-1	.	.	TGTGCCAGCAGCCCACTGGCATCAGGGAACACTGAAGCTTTCTTT	CASSPLASGNTEAFF
TRBV14	TRBJ2-3	.	TRBD2	TGTGCCAGCAGCCCCGTGGCTAGCGGGAGAAAAACAGATACGCAGTATTTT	CASSPVASGRKTDTQYF
TRBV18	TRBJ1-5	few	.	TGTGCCAGCTCACCCGGCCAGGGCAATCAGCCCCAGCATTTT	CASSPGQGNQPQHF
TRBV24-1	TRBJ2-7	many	.	.	CATSVWGTGNYF
TRBV2	TRBJ2-2	.	.	TGTGCCAGCAGTGAAACGTGGGCTAGTGCCTCGGGGGAGCTGTTTTTT	CASSETWASASGELFF
TRBV20-1	TRBJ2-2	once	.	TGCAGTGCTAGAACGGGGACGAACACCGGGGAGCTGTTTTTT	CSARTGTNTGELFF
TRBV24-1	TRBJ2-5	few	TRBD2	TGTGCCACCGGGACTTCTGGCCAGCGGGAGTACCAAGAGACCCAGTACTTC	CATGTSGQREYQETQYF
TRBV7-3	TRBJ2-3	few	TRBD2	TGTGCCAGCAATCGGGGGGGTGGCACAGATACGCAGTATTTT	CASNRGGGTDTQYF
TRBV7-2	TRBJ1-3	.	.	TGTGCCAGCAGCGCCCCCCCACCCTCTGGAAACACCATATATTTT	CASSAPPPSGNTIYF
TRBV4-2	TRBJ1-6	.	.	TGTGCCAGCAGCCAGTGGACAGCAACTAATTCACCCCTCCACTTT	CASSQWTATNSPLHF
TRBV2	TRBJ1-2	few	TRBD1	TGTGCCAGCAGCCGGAGACAGGGGTTAGGCACTAACGGCTACACCTTC	CASSRRQGLGTNGYTF
TRBV14	TRBJ2-1	.	TRBD1	TGTGCCAGCAGCCAAGGAGACAGGGCACGGTCAGATGAGCAGTTCTTC	CASSQGDRARSDEQFF
TRBV5-1	TRBJ2-3	few	TRBD2	TGCGCCAGCAGCTCCGGGACTAGTGGAGACTTCGGTGGTACGCAGTATTTT	CASSSGTSGDFGGTQYF
TRBV14	TRBJ2-1	many	.	TGTGCCAGCAGCCAAGACGTGAGGAGCAATGAGCAGTTCTTC	CASSQDVRSNEQFF
TRBV7-9	TRBJ2-2	many	TRBD1	TGTGCCAGCAGCTTATACCCTCTAGGACAGGGTCTTCGGGAGCTGTTTTTT	CASSLYPLGQGLRELFF
TRBV6-5	TRBJ1-1	.	.	TGTGCCAGCAGTTACTCGATAAGGGGCCCCGACACTGAAGCTTTCTTT	CASSYSIRGPDTEAFF
TRBV15	TRBJ1-1	.	.	TGTGCCACCAGCAGAGAATGGGAGAACACTGAAGCTTTCTTT	CATSREWENTEAFF
TRBV7-3	TRBJ1-1	few	.	TGTGCCAGCAGCATCGACGGTAACACTGAAGCTTTCTTT	CASSIDGNTEAFF
TRBV10-3	TRBJ2-3	few	TRBD2	TGTGCCACTTCGACTAGCGGGGGCGGAGATACGCAGTATTTT	CATSTSGGGDTQYF
TRBV20-1	TRBJ2-2	.	TRBD1	TGCAGTGCTAGAGGGGGACAGGCCGCCACCGGGGAGCTGTTTTTT	CSARGGQAATGELFF
TRBV30	TRBJ1-3	.	.	TGTGCCTGGAGGGGGGGCTCTGGAAACACCATATATTTT	CAWRGGSGNTIYF
TRBV27	TRBJ2-7	few	TRBD1	TGTGCCAGCAGTACAGGGGCCTACGAGCAGTACTTC	CASSTGAYEQYF
TRBV4-2	TRBJ2-7	few	.	TGTGCCAGCAGCCAAGCTCCAACGGGAGTTCTTCCCTACGAGCAGTACTTC	CASSQAPTGVLPYEQYF
TRBV19	TRBJ2-1	.	TRBD2	TGTGCCAGTAGTTTTAGCGGGAGAGCGGGGTCTACAAATGAGCAGTTCTTC	CASSFSGRAGSTNEQFF
TRBV5-4	TRBJ2-3	few	.	TGTGCCAGCAGCTTGATGCACTCCACAGATACGCAGTATTTT	CASSLMHSTDTQYF
TRBV6-2/TRBV6-3	TRBJ2-2	.	.	TGTGCCAGCAGTGATGAGTCCGGCCTTCCGGGCGTCTGGGATGCCGGGGAGCTGTTTTTT	CASSDESGLPGVWDAGELFF
TRBV12-3/TRBV12-4	TRBJ2-1	few	.	TGTGCCCTATCGTACGGGACTCTCAATGAGCAGTTCTTC	CALSYGTLNEQFF
TRBV6-5	TRBJ2-1	few	.	TGTGCCAGCAGTTACTCGCCCTACAATGAGCAGTTCTTC	CASSYSPYNEQFF
TRBV12-3/TRBV12-4	TRBJ2-2	.	.	TGTGCCAGCAGCCGACAAGGAGTTCCCGGGGAGCTGTTTTTT	CASSRQGVPGELFF
TRBV7-2	TRBJ2-3	few	TRBD2	TGTGCCTTAGGCGGGAGTGGCACAGATACGCAGTATTTT	CALGGSGTDTQYF
TRBV5-1	TRBJ2-1	few	.	TGCGCCAGCAGCTTGGCCTCGGGGGGCGAGCAGTTCTTC	CASSLASGGEQFF
TRBV27	TRBJ2-4	many	TRBD2	TGTGCCAGCAGTCCACACGCGGGAGTTAAAAACATTCAGTACTTC	CASSPHAGVKNIQYF
TRBV18	TRBJ2-7	.	.	TGTGCCAGCTCAAAGTTTTCGGGTACACCCTACCGAGAGCAGTACTTC	CASSKFSGTPYREQYF
TRBV29-1	TRBJ2-1	few	TRBD1	TGCAGCGTTGACCCGGGACAGGGGAGGTCCTACAATGAGCAGTTCTTC	CSVDPGQGRSYNEQFF
TRBV6-1	TRBJ2-5	many	TRBD1	TGTGCCAGCAGTGAACCCCCGGGACAGGGGGCAGAGACCCAGTACTTC	CASSEPPGQGAETQYF
TRBV12-5	TRBJ1-2	few	TRBD1	TGTGCTAGTGGTTTGGTACTCCTCACCTCGACAGGGGGATATGGCTACACCTTC	CASGLVLLTSTGGYGYTF
TRBV7-9	TRBJ2-3	.	TRBD2	TGTGCCAGCAGCTTAAGCGGGGCGGCAACAGATACGCAGTATTTT	CASSLSGAATDTQYF
TRBV12-3/TRBV12-4	TRBJ1-6	.	.	TGTGCCAGCAGGGAACCGAGCTCCTATAATTCACCCCTCCACTTT	CASREPSSYNSPLHF
TRBV18	TRBJ2-7	few	.	TGTGCCAGCTCACCCAAGGGACTTGCCTCCTACGAGCAGTACTTC	CASSPKGLASYEQYF
TRBV11-2	TRBJ2-3	.	.	TGTGCCAGCAGCTTAAAGTCATACGGAGATACGCAGTATTTT	CASSLKSYGDTQYF
TRBV12-3/TRBV12-4	TRBJ1-1	.	.	TGTGCCAGCAGTTTTATCCATCCAGGGTTAACTGAAGCTTTCTTT	CASSFIHPGLTEAFF
TRBV2	TRBJ1-4	few	.	TGTGCCAGCAGACTATCAACAGGGTCTAATGAAAAACTGTTTTTT	CASRLSTGSNEKLFF
TRBV12-3/TRBV12-4	TRBJ2-5	few	.	TGTGCCAGCAGTTTGGGGAGGGACAGCCTAACTGAAGAGACCCAGTACTTC	CASSLGRDSLTEETQYF
TRBV29-1	TRBJ1-1	.	.	TGCAGCGGGAAGATGAACCGGGAGGGCACTGAAGCTTTCTTT	CSGKMNREGTEAFF
TRBV5-1	TRBJ2-1	many	TRBD2	TGCGCCAGCAAAATGCGTTTGGTGGGACTAGAAATAGTGAATGAGCAGTTCTTC	CASKMRLVGLEIVNEQFF